This TCR beta chain emerged from a study of T cells after yellow fever vaccination. Study overall: Fractions containing few cells were prepared with SMART-Seq v4 Ultra Low Input.

As TCR cDNA was made by 5'RACE template switching, a universal primer site and UMIs were added. TCRdb passed the 5' RACE reads through MiXCR, listing each CDR3 protein once. Seen here are hundreds of thousands of distinct CDR3 sequences, around 4% observed once, and the top ten hold 23%. Notes on the study in general: Clones from primary vaccination mostly reappeared after the booster (roughly 95% CD4, approximately 91% CD8). A secondary response was less intense yet reached its peak sooner, at day 5 versus 15.

To note about this clonotype: What it binds is unknown.

The V end was cut by 0 bases, the J end by 6 bases, with 11 bases between. There are 14 residues in the CDR3. CDR1 is SGHTA, CDR2 FQGNSA, per germline. Sequenced material: PBMCs, taken on the day of the yellow fever booster vaccination. The chain joins TRBV7-2 to TRBJ1-2, with a possible D match to TRBD1 (5 bases). The sequence was obtained from a man between 18 and 35 years old who received the YFV17D yellow fever vaccine. CDR3 DNA sequence: TGTGCCAGCAGCTTAGCGGCAGGGTCGGATGGCTACACCTTC. It specifies CASSLAAGSDGYTF. The variable domain in full, completed from reference TRBV7-2 and TRBJ1-2, reads GAGVSQSPSNKVTEKGKDVELRCDPISGHTALYWYRQSLGQGLEFLIYFQGNSAPDKSGLPSDRFSAERTGGSVSTLTIQRTQQEDSAVYLCASSLAAGSDGYTFGSGTRLTVV.